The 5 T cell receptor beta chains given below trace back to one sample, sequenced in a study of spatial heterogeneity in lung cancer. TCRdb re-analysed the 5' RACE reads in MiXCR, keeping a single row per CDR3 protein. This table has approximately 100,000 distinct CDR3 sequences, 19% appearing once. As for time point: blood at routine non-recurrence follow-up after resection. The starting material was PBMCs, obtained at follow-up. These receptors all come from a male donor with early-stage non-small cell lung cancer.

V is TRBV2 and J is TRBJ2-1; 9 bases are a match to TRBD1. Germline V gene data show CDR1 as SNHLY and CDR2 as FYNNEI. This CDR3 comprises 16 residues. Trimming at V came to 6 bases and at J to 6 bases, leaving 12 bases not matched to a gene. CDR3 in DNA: TGTGCCAGCAGGTCCACTACAGGGGGCTTTGGCAATGAGCAGTTCTTC. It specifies CASRSTTGGFGNEQFF.

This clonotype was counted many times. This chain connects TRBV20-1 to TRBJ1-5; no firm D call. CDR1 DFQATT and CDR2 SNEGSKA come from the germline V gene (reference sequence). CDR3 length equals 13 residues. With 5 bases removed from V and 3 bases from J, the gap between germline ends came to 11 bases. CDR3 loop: CSARSDNNQPQHF. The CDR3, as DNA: TGCAGTGCTCGAAGTGACAACAATCAGCCCCAGCATTTT.

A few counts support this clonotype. CDR3 DNA sequence: TGTGCCAGCAGTGTGCAGGGCACTGAAGCTTTCTTT. Encoded protein: CASSVQGTEAFF. This chain uses TRBV2 with TRBJ1-1; D might be TRBD1 (5 bases). This CDR3 has 12 residues. With 4 bases removed from V and 4 bases from J, the gap between germline ends came to 7 bases. CDR1 and CDR2 from the germline V gene are SNHLY and FYNNEI.

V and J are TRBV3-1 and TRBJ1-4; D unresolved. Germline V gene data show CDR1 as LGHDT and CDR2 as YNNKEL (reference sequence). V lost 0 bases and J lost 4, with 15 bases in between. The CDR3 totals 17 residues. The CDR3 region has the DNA TGTGCCAGCAGCCAAGATCTGGGAGGACGGAGTAATGAAAAACTGTTTTTT. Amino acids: CASSQDLGGRSNEKLFF.

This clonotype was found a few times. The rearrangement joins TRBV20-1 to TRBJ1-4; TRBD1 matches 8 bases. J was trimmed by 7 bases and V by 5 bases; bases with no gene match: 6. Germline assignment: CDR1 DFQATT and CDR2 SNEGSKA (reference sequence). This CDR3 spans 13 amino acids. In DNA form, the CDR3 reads TGCAGTGCTCGCCAGGGGGCCGGTGAAAAACTGTTTTTT. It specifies CSARQGAGEKLFF.